This T cell receptor (beta chain) was recovered during a study of T cell responses to AZD1222 COVID-19 vaccine. Profiled with immunoSEQ multiplex PCR; TCRdb holds only in-frame clones, not every one. This table has 200,000 or so clones, approximately 90% appearing once. Overall study findings and caveats: Sampling captured repertoires only after the peak T cell response. Across the whole spike, CD4 TCRs peaked at regions 160-218 and 743-854. Donors, mostly white British, included more females; clonal diversity was possibly underestimated. The number of AZD1222 recipients seropositive at baseline was only five to seven.

Looked up from germline, CDR1 is SEHNR and CDR2 is FQNEAQ (reference sequence). There are 15 residues in the CDR3. The V end lost 1 base, the J end lost 2 bases, and 12 bases lay between the germline ends. Remarks on this clone: What it binds is not known.

This clonotype was sampled from an adult in good health. Sequences were derived from peripheral blood, sampled on day 0 of AZD1222 vaccination. The chain links TRBV7-9 to TRBJ2-7, with D possibly being TRBD1 (6 bases). The CDR3 nucleotides are TGTGCCAGCAGCTTAGAAAGAACAGGGCCCTACGAGCAGTACTTC. Its translation: CASSLERTGPYEQYF.